Presented here are 17 T cell receptor beta chains from one specimen sequenced in a study of T cell changes during pregnancy in multiple sclerosis. The method was immunoSEQ multiplex PCR; TCRdb's version includes in-frame clones alone and lacks a portion of them. This repertoire shows about 67,000 clones, roughly 90% found once; its top ten account for approximately 3%. The specimen comprised peripheral blood, sampled in the second trimester of pregnancy. The receptor set was obtained from a female donor in good health, enrolled as a control in a pregnancy study.

The chain carries TRBV7-2 and TRBJ2-1; weak D call: TRBD2 (6 bases). V was trimmed by 2 bases and J by 4 bases, leaving 18 bases between them. The CDR3 covers 17 residues. Germline V gene lookup returns CDR1 SGHTA and CDR2 FQGNSA. The CDR3 loop is CASSLPSGLRAYNEQFF. The CDR3 nucleotides read TGTGCCAGCAGCTTACCGTCGGGACTCCGAGCGTACAATGAGCAGTTCTTC.

The chain employs TRBV5-4 and TRBJ2-7; D possibly corresponds to TRBD2 (6 bases). The CDR3 is made up of 16 amino acids. The germline V gene encodes CDR1 SGHNT and CDR2 YYREEE (reference sequence). V lost 4 bases and J 4 bases, leaving 21 bases between the germline ends. CDR3 region: CASSEKPGARKYEQYF. The CDR3 nucleotides read TGTGCCAGCAGCGAGAAGCCGGGAGCAAGAAAATACGAGCAGTACTTC.

This chain links TRBV10-3 with TRBJ2-7, with 8 bases lining up with TRBD1. There are 13 residues in the CDR3. Trimming took 8 bases from V and 2 from J; bases not matched to a gene: 5. Germline V gene lookup returns CDR1 ENHRY and CDR2 SYGVKD. Here the CDR3 reads CAIAQGATYEQYF. In DNA form, the CDR3 reads TGTGCCATCGCTCAGGGGGCAACCTACGAGCAGTACTTC.

This clone was counted a single time. The chain uses TRBV19 and TRBJ2-1, with 9 bases aligning to TRBD2. The CDR3 runs to 17 residues. Germline loops: CDR1 LNHDA, CDR2 SQIVND (reference sequence). V gave up 6 bases and J gave up 10 bases; unmatched junction bases: 19. The CDR3 is CASRTLESGGSSGEQFF. CDR3 coding DNA: TGTGCCAGTAGGACCCTAGAAAGCGGGGGGTCCTCCGGGGAGCAGTTCTTC. Full variable domain (remainder filled in from reference TRBV19 and TRBJ2-1): DGGITQSPKYLFRKEGQNVTLSCEQNLNHDAMYWYRQDPGQGLRLIYYSQIVNDFQKGDIAEGYSVSREKKESFPLTVTSAQKNPTAFYLCASRTLESGGSSGEQFFGPGTRLTVL.

This chain connects TRBV9 to TRBJ2-2; 13 bases agree with TRBD2. Germline CDR1 SGDLS, CDR2 YYNGEE. Trimming at V came to 3 bases and at J to 5 bases, leaving 7 bases not matched to a gene. The CDR3 runs to 17 residues. In nucleotides, the CDR3 is TGTGCCAGCAGCGCCCGAGGACTAGCGGGAGTTACCGGGGAGCTGTTTTTT. It translates to CASSARGLAGVTGELFF. Complete variable domain (other parts from reference TRBV9 and TRBJ2-2): DSGVTQTPKHLITATGQRVTLRCSPRSGDLSVYWYQQSLDQGLQFLIQYYNGEERAKGNILERFSAQQFPDLHSELNLSSLELGDSALYFCASSARGLAGVTGELFFGEGSRLTVL.

This chain connects TRBV5-4 to TRBJ1-2, with 7 bases matching TRBD1. The CDR3 consists of 13 residues. J lost 2 bases, V lost 5 bases, and 3 bases had no gene match. CDR1 is SGHNT, CDR2 YYREEE, per germline (reference sequence). DNA of the CDR3: TGTGCCAGCAGAGAGGGACAGAACTATGGCTACACCTTC. This translates into CASREGQNYGYTF.

The rearrangement links TRBV2 to TRBJ1-5; D unclear. V lost 5 bases and J lost 4, with 12 bases in between. CDR1 and CDR2 (germline): SNHLY, FYNNEI. The CDR3 consists of 14 residues. CDR3 bases: TGTGCCAGCAGTCCGAGGACTGGAAATCAGCCCCAGCATTTT. The encoded protein is CASSPRTGNQPQHF.

V and J are TRBV4-1 and TRBJ2-7; D is possibly TRBD1 (6 bases). Trimming removed 4 bases from V and 4 bases from J, with 14 bases in between. CDR1 is MGHRA and CDR2 is YSYEKL in the germline V gene. There are 14 residues in the CDR3. CDR3 sequence: CASSRSQGAYEQYF. CDR3 DNA sequence: TGCGCCAGCAGCCGATCACAGGGTGCGTACGAGCAGTACTTC.

The V and J genes are TRBV18 and TRBJ1-1, with D unresolved. CDR1 and CDR2 from the germline V gene are KGHSH and LQKENI. The V end lost 3 bases, the J end lost 1 base, and 12 bases lay between the germline ends. CDR3 size: 15 residues. CDR3 region: CASSPLSGPNTEAFF. In DNA, the CDR3 is TGTGCCAGCTCACCTCTTTCAGGTCCGAACACTGAAGCTTTCTTT.

V usage is TRBV6-4 and J usage is TRBJ2-2; the D gene is possibly TRBD2 (6 bases). V was trimmed by 3 bases and J by 1 base, leaving 9 bases between them. The CDR3 spans 15 residues. Germline CDR1 is MRHNA and CDR2 is SNTAGT. The CDR3 loop reads CASSDSGENTGELFF. The DNA of the CDR3 is TGTGCCAGCAGTGATTCGGGGGAGAACACCGGGGAGCTGTTTTTT.

CDR3 nucleotide sequence: TGCGCCAGCAGCCCCGGGCAGGGGGCGAGGGAGCAGTACTTC. It codes for CASSPGQGAREQYF. The gene calls are TRBV5-1 and TRBJ2-7; 8 nucleotides agree with TRBD1. Germline CDR1 reads SGHRS; CDR2 reads YFSETQ. The CDR3 has 14 residues. Trimming at V came to 4 bases and at J to 7 bases, leaving 10 bases not matched to a gene.

V and J are TRBV9 and TRBJ2-1; 8 positions match TRBD2. This CDR3 region has 15 residues. Germline V gene data show CDR1 as SGDLS and CDR2 as YYNGEE. The V gene end was trimmed by 3 bases and the J gene end by 8 bases; junction bases not matched to a gene: 10. CDR3 protein: CASSATGTSSDEQFF. CDR3 in DNA: TGTGCCAGCAGCGCAACCGGGACTAGTAGTGATGAGCAGTTCTTC.

This chain joins TRBV5-1 and TRBJ2-2, with 9 positions matching TRBD2. The junction had 1 base not matched to a gene; V was cut back by 1 base and J by 3 bases. The CDR3 extends over 15 amino acids. CDR1 is SGHRS and CDR2 is YFSETQ in the germline V gene. Here the CDR3 DNA reads TGCGCCAGCAGCTTGAGCGGGAGGCACACCGGGGAGCTGTTTTTT. This encodes CASSLSGRHTGELFF.

The V and J genes are TRBV9 and TRBJ1-6; 7 positions agree with TRBD1. The germline V gene has CDR1 SGDLS and CDR2 YYNGEE. The CDR3 is 17 amino acids. Germline trimming cut 0 bases from V and 6 bases from J; bases unmatched to any gene: 9. Here the CDR3 reads CASSVGPRTGANSPLHF. For the CDR3, the DNA is TGTGCCAGCAGCGTAGGCCCTCGGACAGGAGCTAATTCACCCCTCCACTTT.

This clone showed up just once. This chain uses TRBV7-3 with TRBJ2-1; tentatively, D is TRBD1 (6 bases). The CDR3 contains 13 residues. Germline V gene lookup returns CDR1 SGHTA and CDR2 FQGTGA. Trimming shortened V by 4 bases and J by 9 bases, and 13 bases separated the two germline ends. The DNA of the CDR3 is TGTGCCAGCAGCTCCTACAGGGCGGGTGAGCAGTTCTTC. Protein product: CASSSYRAGEQFF.

J is TRBJ2-7 and V is TRBV27; tentatively, D is TRBD1 (5 bases). Germline CDR1 reads MNHEY; CDR2 reads SMNVEV (reference sequence). This CDR3 comprises 15 residues. V was pared by 3 bases and J by 3 bases, with 15 bases between. The CDR3 DNA reads TGTGCCAGCAGTTTGGATTCAGGACAACTCTACGAGCAGTACTTC. This codes for CASSLDSGQLYEQYF.

V gene TRBV28 combines with J gene TRBJ2-7; possibly TRBD2 for D (6 bases). The CDR3 has 13 residues. Germline lookup yields CDR1 MDHEN and CDR2 SYDVKM. Trimming stripped 7 bases from V and 4 bases from J, with 14 bases between. In nucleotides, the CDR3 is TGTGCCAGCAACCGGGACTCGAATTACGAGCAGTACTTC. Amino acids: CASNRDSNYEQYF.